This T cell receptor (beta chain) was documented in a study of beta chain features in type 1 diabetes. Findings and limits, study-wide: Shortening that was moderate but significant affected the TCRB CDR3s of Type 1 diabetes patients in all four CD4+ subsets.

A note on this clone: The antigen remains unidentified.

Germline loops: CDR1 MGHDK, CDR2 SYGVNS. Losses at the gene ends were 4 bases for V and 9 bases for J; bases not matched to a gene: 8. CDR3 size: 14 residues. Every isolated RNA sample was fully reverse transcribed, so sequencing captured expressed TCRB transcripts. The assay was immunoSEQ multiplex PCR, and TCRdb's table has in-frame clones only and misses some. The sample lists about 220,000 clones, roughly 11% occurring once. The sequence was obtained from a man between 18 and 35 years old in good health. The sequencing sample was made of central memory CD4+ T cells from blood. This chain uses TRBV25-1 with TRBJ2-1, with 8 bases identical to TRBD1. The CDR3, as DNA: TGTGCCAGCAGTGGCCCCCAGGGGGCAGGTGAGCAGTTCTTC. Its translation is CASSGPQGAGEQFF.